These T cell receptor beta chains were read from a single sample in a study of shared clonotypes between healthy human individuals. TCRdb's copy holds only in-frame clones and misses some; the assay was immunoSEQ multiplex PCR. Here the sample spans roughly 2.5 million clones, around nine tenths being singletons. The sequenced material came from naive CD4+ T cells sorted from blood. The source of these receptors is a man aged 18 to 29 in good health. The CDR3 runs from the conserved cysteine through the conserved F or W. Fields, in order: clone size, V gene, D gene, J gene, CDR3 protein, CDR3 DNA. A D gene is named only where the DNA matches it firmly. Not every row has a clone size; where given, it reads once, few, many or a size class.

>-|TRBV30|-|TRBJ1-5
CAWSQRNQPQHF
TGTGCCTGGAGTCAGCGCAATCAGCCCCAGCATTTT
>-|TRBV7-2|-|TRBJ2-3
CASSYRYTDTQYF
TGTGCCAGCAGCTACAGGTACACAGATACGCAGTATTTT
>once|TRBV5-1|-|TRBJ2-1
CASSVSPNNEQFF
TGCGCCAGCAGCGTTAGCCCAAACAATGAGCAGTTCTTC
>-|TRBV5-6|-|TRBJ2-7
CASSRGRSYEQYF
TGTGCCAGCAGCCGAGGACGGTCCTACGAGCAGTACTTC
>-|TRBV10-3|-|TRBJ2-7
CAISESGQSYEQYF
TGTGCCATCAGTGAGTCCGGACAGTCCTACGAGCAGTACTTC
>-|TRBV5-5|-|TRBJ2-5
CASSITGKETQYF
TGTGCCAGCAGTATCACAGGGAAAGAGACCCAGTACTTC
>-|TRBV30|-|TRBJ2-4
CAWSVPALKNIQYF
TGTGCCTGGAGTGTACCCGCCCTGAAAAACATTCAGTACTTC
>-|TRBV27|-|TRBJ2-1
CASSLTGQVSYNEQFF
TGTGCCAGCAGTTTAACGGGACAAGTATCCTACAATGAGCAGTTCTTC
>-|TRBV27|TRBD1|TRBJ1-3
CASSHRKDRSSSSGNTIYF
TGTGCCAGCAGTCACCGAAAGGACAGGTCCTCGAGCTCTGGAAACACCATATATTTT
>-|TRBV25-1|TRBD1|TRBJ2-7
CASSEIGTGGFYEQYF
TGTGCCAGCAGTGAAATTGGGACAGGGGGCTTCTACGAGCAGTACTTC
>-|TRBV27|TRBD1|TRBJ2-6
CASSFRGKNRGPKSSGANVLTF
TGTGCCAGCAGTTTTCGGGGAAAGAACAGGGGGCCCAAAAGCTCTGGGGCCAACGTCCTGACTTTC
>-|TRBV5-1|-|TRBJ1-2
CASSLEPGTAHGYTF
TGCGCCAGCAGCTTGGAGCCGGGGACTGCACATGGCTACACCTTC
>few|TRBV6-4|TRBD1|TRBJ1-5
CASSPRQGSQPQHF
TGTGCCAGCAGTCCTCGACAGGGATCCCAGCCCCAGCATTTT
>-|TRBV4-1|TRBD1|TRBJ2-7
CASSENRGRLDEQYF
TGCGCCAGCAGCGAGAACAGGGGGCGCTTGGACGAGCAGTACTTC
>-|TRBV4-3|-|TRBJ1-4
CASSPDVSRGGEKLFF
TGCGCCAGCAGCCCAGATGTCTCCAGGGGCGGTGAAAAACTGTTTTTT
>once|TRBV6-1|-|TRBJ1-2
CASRGMGDNYGYTF
TGTGCCAGCAGGGGAATGGGGGATAACTATGGCTACACCTTC
>-|TRBV27|-|TRBJ2-6
CASSLFRNPSGANVLTF
TGTGCCAGCAGTTTATTCCGAAATCCCTCTGGGGCCAACGTCCTGACTTTC
>-|TRBV5-6|TRBD1|TRBJ1-5
CASSLKGQGGQPQHF
TGTGCCAGCAGCTTGAAGGGGCAGGGGGGACAGCCCCAGCATTTT
>-|TRBV30|-|TRBJ2-1
CAWSSSSKNEQFF
TGTGCCTGGAGTTCGTCAAGTAAGAATGAGCAGTTCTTC
>-|TRBV4-1|TRBD1|TRBJ1-5
CASSQASGTGRQPQHF
TGCGCCAGCAGCCAAGCTTCCGGGACAGGGCGTCAGCCCCAGCATTTT
>-|TRBV18|-|TRBJ2-2
CASSPPSGWVNTGELFF
TGTGCCAGCTCACCGCCGTCGGGCTGGGTGAACACCGGGGAGCTGTTTTTT
>-|TRBV7-2|-|TRBJ2-1
CASSLHQGLEQFF
TGTGCCAGCAGCTTACACCAAGGCTTGGAGCAGTTCTTC
>-|TRBV9|TRBD2|TRBJ2-7
CASSVDPSGELYEQYF
TGTGCCAGCAGCGTAGACCCCAGCGGGGAACTTTACGAGCAGTACTTC
>-|TRBV10-3|TRBD1|TRBJ1-1
CAISGQGNTEAFF
TGTGCCATCAGTGGACAGGGGAACACTGAAGCTTTCTTT
>-|TRBV4-3|-|TRBJ2-3
CASSGWGGSTDTQYF
TGCGCCAGCAGCGGGTGGGGCGGGTCCACAGATACGCAGTATTTT
>-|TRBV7-8|-|TRBJ2-1
CASSFGSTYNEQFF
TGTGCCAGCAGCTTTGGTTCTACCTACAATGAGCAGTTCTTC
>-|TRBV28|TRBD1|TRBJ2-3
CASSGDRGRYF
TGTGCCAGCAGTGGGGACAGGGGAAGATATTTT
>-|TRBV18|-|TRBJ2-3
CASSPGGTSTDTQYF
TGTGCCAGCTCACCCGGGGGAACTAGCACAGATACGCAGTATTTT
>-|TRBV2|-|TRBJ2-4
CASSERTSGKNIQYF
TGTGCCAGCAGTGAGCGGACTTCGGGCAAAAACATTCAGTACTTC
>-|TRBV7-6|-|TRBJ2-6
CASSAYSGANVLTF
TGTGCCAGCAGCGCCTATTCTGGGGCCAACGTCCTGACTTTC
>once|TRBV18|-|TRBJ2-6
CASSPNGGSGANVLTF
TGTGCCAGCTCACCCAACGGGGGCTCTGGGGCCAACGTCCTGACTTTC
>-|TRBV28|-|TRBJ1-5
CATKPPVTLSNQPQHF
TGTGCCACCAAGCCCCCGGTTACCTTAAGCAATCAGCCCCAGCATTTT
>-|TRBV7-2|TRBD1|TRBJ1-2
CASTPQGALGYTF
TGTGCCAGCACCCCACAGGGGGCGCTGGGCTACACCTTC
>-|TRBV7-2|TRBD2|TRBJ2-1
CASSITGTTSNEQFF
TGTGCCAGCAGCATTACCGGGACTACTTCCAATGAGCAGTTCTTC
>-|TRBV7-2|-|TRBJ2-7
CASSLALSKGQDEQYF
TGTGCCAGCAGCTTAGCGCTCTCTAAGGGTCAAGACGAGCAGTACTTC
>-|TRBV27|-|TRBJ2-7
CASRGQGRHEQYF
TGTGCCAGCAGGGGCCAGGGGCGACACGAGCAGTACTTC
>-|TRBV19|-|TRBJ1-2
CASSIAGLDGYTF
TGTGCCAGTAGTATAGCCGGGTTGGATGGCTACACCTTC
>-|TRBV28|-|TRBJ1-5
CASSSTQPQHF
TGTGCCAGCAGTTCGACCCAGCCCCAGCATTTT
>few|TRBV2|-|TRBJ1-2
CASSGGVNYTF
TGTGCCAGCAGTGGGGGTGTGAACTACACCTTC
>-|TRBV19|-|TRBJ1-1
CASSIFGLNTEAFF
TGTGCCAGTAGTATTTTCGGGTTGAACACTGAAGCTTTCTTT
>-|TRBV7-2|TRBD2|TRBJ2-1
CASSLSGGNYNEQFF
TGTGCCAGCAGCTTAAGCGGGGGGAACTACAATGAGCAGTTCTTC
>-|TRBV28|TRBD2|TRBJ2-3
CASSSGLAGTDTQYF
TGTGCCAGCAGTTCTGGACTAGCGGGGACGGATACGCAGTATTTT
>-|TRBV5-1|-|TRBJ1-6
CASSAQGGDNSPLHF
TGCGCCAGCAGCGCCCAGGGAGGCGATAATTCACCCCTCCACTTT
>-|TRBV5-1|TRBD2|TRBJ2-5
CASSLLTSGGQETQYF
TGCGCCAGCAGCTTGTTGACTAGCGGAGGGCAAGAGACCCAGTACTTC
>-|TRBV29-1|TRBD1|TRBJ1-2
CSVDWTGDVGYTF
TGCAGCGTTGACTGGACAGGGGATGTGGGCTACACCTTC
>-|TRBV7-3|TRBD2|TRBJ2-5
CASSLASGETQYF
TGTGCCAGCAGCTTGGCTAGCGGAGAGACCCAGTACTTC
>-|TRBV27|TRBD2|TRBJ2-3
CANPEGEGDTQYF
TGTGCCAACCCCGAAGGGGAGGGAGATACGCAGTATTTT
>-|TRBV29-1|-|TRBJ2-1
CSVGRSQNNEQFF
TGCAGCGTGGGAAGGAGCCAAAACAATGAGCAGTTCTTC
>-|TRBV7-9|TRBD1|TRBJ1-1
CASSLVPPGGGHTEAFF
TGTGCCAGCAGCTTAGTCCCGCCAGGGGGGGGACACACTGAAGCTTTCTTT
>-|TRBV7-9|-|TRBJ1-1
CASSLHNPNTEAFF
TGTGCCAGCAGCTTACACAACCCGAACACTGAAGCTTTCTTT
>-|TRBV7-8|-|TRBJ1-4
CASSPTTKQANEKLFF
TGTGCCAGCAGCCCAACTACCAAGCAAGCTAATGAAAAACTGTTTTTT
>few|TRBV5-1|TRBD1|TRBJ2-7
CASSSGQVSYEQYF
TGCGCCAGCAGCTCGGGACAGGTCTCCTACGAGCAGTACTTC
>-|TRBV11-3|-|TRBJ2-1
CASSPGQTTHNEQFF
TGTGCCAGCAGCCCAGGACAGACCACTCACAATGAGCAGTTCTTC
>-|TRBV7-2|TRBD2|TRBJ2-5
CASSLAFGLVKETQYF
TGTGCCAGCAGCTTAGCGTTTGGACTAGTGAAGGAGACCCAGTACTTC
>-|TRBV9|TRBD2|TRBJ2-1
CASSVQPGTNSYNEQFF
TGTGCCAGCAGCGTACAGCCCGGGACTAATTCCTACAATGAGCAGTTCTTC
>-|TRBV10-3|-|TRBJ1-1
CAISEPLGGQMNTEAFF
TGTGCCATCAGTGAGCCCTTAGGTGGACAGATGAACACTGAAGCTTTCTTT
>-|TRBV5-1|-|TRBJ2-7
CASSLGQPSYEQYF
TGCGCCAGCAGCTTGGGACAGCCCTCCTACGAGCAGTACTTC
>-|TRBV29-1|-|TRBJ1-1
CSVGAGTMNTEAFF
TGCAGCGTTGGGGCCGGGACGATGAACACTGAAGCTTTCTTT
>-|TRBV10-2|TRBD1|TRBJ2-3
CASREGQGAYTQYF
TGCGCCAGCAGGGAGGGACAGGGGGCATATACGCAGTATTTT